This TCR beta chain was retrieved from a study of shared clonotypes between healthy human individuals. CD8 cells regarded as naive lacked CD45RO, were positively chosen for CCR7, and omitted terminally differentiated effector memory CD45RA+ cells. The CDR3 is made up of 14 amino acids. CDR1 GTSNPN and CDR2 SVGIG come from the germline V gene (reference sequence). The V end lost 2 bases, the J end lost 5 bases, and 12 bases lay between the germline ends. Points on this clone: Other DNA sequences in this sample translate to the same CDR3.

Source study methods: ImmunoSEQ yielded junction-only sequences lacking quality scores, so filtering differed. The protocol was immunoSEQ multiplex PCR, while the TCRdb copy is restricted to in-frame clones and leaves out a portion. That table is the source of V, J and clone size, and D and trimming were worked out from the DNA. This table holds some 2 million clones, about 95% found once. This receptor was obtained from a man younger than 35 in good health. Material for sequencing was naive CD8+ T cells sorted from blood. The chain employs TRBV30 and TRBJ1-4; D possibly corresponds to TRBD1 (6 bases). The CDR3 protein is CAWSPTGLNEKLFF. CDR3 sequence (DNA): TGTGCCTGGAGTCCGACAGGCCTAAATGAAAAACTGTTTTTT.